This T cell receptor beta chain emerged from a study of blood T cell repertoires in COVID-19. Overall study context: Collection of acute and convalescent COVID-19 samples took place in the United States, Italy and Spain. T cells, B-cell-depleted T cells, or PBMCs supplied cDNA or gDNA.

The length of the CDR3 is 14 residues. Authors' analysis steps: Reference gene primers were amplified, and this amplification served to estimate nucleated cell counts. Sequencing used immunoSEQ multiplex PCR; TCRdb keeps in-frame clones, though not all of them. V and J calls and clone size follow that table, whereas D and trimming were derived from the DNA. This sample has about 140,000 clones; around 81% occur once, and the top ten carry around 4%. The specimen sequenced was peripheral blood. The receptor's source is a woman aged 55 to 70 with acute or convalescent COVID-19. V gene TRBV1 combines with J gene TRBJ1-2. TRBV1 is a pseudogene locus. CDR3: CTSSQDPLYYGYTF. The CDR3 nucleotides read TGCACCAGCAGCCAAGACCCCCTGTACTATGGCTACACCTTC.